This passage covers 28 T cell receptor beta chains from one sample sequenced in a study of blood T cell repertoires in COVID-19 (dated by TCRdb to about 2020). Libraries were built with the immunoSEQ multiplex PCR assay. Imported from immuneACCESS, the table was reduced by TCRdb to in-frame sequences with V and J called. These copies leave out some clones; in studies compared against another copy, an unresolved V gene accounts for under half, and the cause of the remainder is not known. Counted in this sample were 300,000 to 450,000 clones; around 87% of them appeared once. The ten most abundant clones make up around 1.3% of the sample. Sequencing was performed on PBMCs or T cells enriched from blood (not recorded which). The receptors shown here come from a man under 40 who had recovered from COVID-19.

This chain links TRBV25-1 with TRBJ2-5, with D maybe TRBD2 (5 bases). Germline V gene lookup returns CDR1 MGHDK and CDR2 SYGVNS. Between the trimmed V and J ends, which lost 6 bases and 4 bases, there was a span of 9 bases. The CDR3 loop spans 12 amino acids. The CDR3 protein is CASRGSAETQYF. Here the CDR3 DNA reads TGTGCCAGCAGAGGTAGCGCAGAGACCCAGTACTTC.

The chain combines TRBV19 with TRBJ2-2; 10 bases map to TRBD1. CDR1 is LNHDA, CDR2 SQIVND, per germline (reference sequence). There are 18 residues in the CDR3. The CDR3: CATVRDRGKSGNTGELFF. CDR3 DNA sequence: TGTGCTACAGTCCGGGACAGGGGAAAATCTGGGAACACCGGGGAGCTGTTTTTT.

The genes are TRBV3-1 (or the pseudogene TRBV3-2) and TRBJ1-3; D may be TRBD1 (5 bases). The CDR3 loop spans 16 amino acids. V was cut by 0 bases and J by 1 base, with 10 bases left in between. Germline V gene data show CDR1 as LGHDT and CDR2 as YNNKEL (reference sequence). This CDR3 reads CASSQEGLQSGNTIYF. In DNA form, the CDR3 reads TGTGCCAGCAGCCAAGAGGGACTGCAATCTGGAAACACCATATATTTT.

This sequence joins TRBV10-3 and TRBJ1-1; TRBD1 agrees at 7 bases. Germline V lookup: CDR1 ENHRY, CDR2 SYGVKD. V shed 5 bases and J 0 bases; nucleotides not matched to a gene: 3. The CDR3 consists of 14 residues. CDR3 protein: CAISRDRMNTEAFF. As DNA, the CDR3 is TGTGCCATCAGTCGGGACAGAATGAACACTGAAGCTTTCTTT.

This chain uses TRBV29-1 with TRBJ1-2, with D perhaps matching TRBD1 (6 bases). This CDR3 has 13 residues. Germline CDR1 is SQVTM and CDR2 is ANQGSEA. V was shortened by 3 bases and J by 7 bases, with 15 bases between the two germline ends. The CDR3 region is CSVDPGTIGGYTF. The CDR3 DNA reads TGCAGCGTTGATCCGGGGACAATTGGTGGCTACACCTTC.

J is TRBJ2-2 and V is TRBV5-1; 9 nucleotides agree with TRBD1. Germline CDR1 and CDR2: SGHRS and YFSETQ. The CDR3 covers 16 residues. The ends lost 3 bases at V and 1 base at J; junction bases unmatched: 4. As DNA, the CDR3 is TGCGCCAGCAGCTCTGGACAGGGGAGGAACACCGGGGAGCTGTTTTTT. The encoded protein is CASSSGQGRNTGELFF.

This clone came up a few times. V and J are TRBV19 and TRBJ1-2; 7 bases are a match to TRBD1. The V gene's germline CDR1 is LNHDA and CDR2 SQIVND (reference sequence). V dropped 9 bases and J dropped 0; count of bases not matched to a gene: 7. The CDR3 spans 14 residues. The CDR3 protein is CASFRRGTNYGYTF. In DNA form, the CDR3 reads TGTGCCAGCTTCCGCAGGGGGACTAACTATGGCTACACCTTC. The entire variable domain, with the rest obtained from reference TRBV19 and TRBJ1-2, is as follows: DGGITQSPKYLFRKEGQNVTLSCEQNLNHDAMYWYRQDPGQGLRLIYYSQIVNDFQKGDIAEGYSVSREKKESFPLTVTSAQKNPTAFYLCASFRRGTNYGYTFGSGTRLTVV.

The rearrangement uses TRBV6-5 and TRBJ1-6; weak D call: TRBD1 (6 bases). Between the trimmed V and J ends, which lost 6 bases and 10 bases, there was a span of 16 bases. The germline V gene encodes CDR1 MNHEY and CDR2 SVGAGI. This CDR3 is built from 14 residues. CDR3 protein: CASSYYRVKSPLHF. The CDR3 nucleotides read TGTGCCAGCAGCTATTACAGGGTAAAGTCACCCCTCCACTTT.

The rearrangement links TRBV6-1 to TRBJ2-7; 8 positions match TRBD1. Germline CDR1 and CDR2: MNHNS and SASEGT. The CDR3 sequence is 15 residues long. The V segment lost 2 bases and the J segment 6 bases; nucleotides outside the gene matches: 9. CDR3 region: CASSEWGRGLVEQYF. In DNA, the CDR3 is TGTGCCAGCAGTGAATGGGGCAGGGGGCTCGTCGAGCAGTACTTC.

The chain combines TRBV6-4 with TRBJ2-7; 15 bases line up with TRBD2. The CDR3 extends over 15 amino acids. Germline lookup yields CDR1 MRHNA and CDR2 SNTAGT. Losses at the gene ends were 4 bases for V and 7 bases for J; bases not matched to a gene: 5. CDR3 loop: CASSVTGLAGGEQYF. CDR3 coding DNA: TGTGCCAGCAGTGTCACCGGACTAGCGGGGGGGGAGCAGTACTTC.

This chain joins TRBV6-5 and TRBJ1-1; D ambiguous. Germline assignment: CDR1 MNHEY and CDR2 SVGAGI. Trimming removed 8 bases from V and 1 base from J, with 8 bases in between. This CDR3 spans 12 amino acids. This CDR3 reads CASWPGNTEAFF. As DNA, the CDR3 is TGTGCCAGCTGGCCAGGGAACACTGAAGCTTTCTTT.

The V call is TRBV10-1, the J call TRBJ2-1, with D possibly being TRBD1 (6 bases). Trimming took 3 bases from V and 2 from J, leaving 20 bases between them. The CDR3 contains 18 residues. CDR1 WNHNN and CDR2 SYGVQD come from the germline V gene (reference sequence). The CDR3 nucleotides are TGCGCCAGCAGTGAAGAGGTTGGGGGCCGGGCGACCTACAATGAGCAGTTCTTC. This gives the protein CASSEEVGGRATYNEQFF.

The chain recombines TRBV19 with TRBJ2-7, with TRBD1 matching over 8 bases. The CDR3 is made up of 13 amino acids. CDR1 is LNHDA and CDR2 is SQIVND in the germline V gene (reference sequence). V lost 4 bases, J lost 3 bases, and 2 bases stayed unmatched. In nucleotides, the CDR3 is TGTGCCAGTAGTAACGGACAGGGCTACGAGCAGTACTTC. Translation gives CASSNGQGYEQYF.

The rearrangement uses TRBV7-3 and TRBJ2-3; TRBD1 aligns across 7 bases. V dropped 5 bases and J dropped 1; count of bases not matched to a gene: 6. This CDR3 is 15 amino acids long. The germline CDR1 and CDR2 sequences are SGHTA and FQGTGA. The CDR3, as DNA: TGTGCCAGCAGCCCGAACGGACAGGGCACAGATACGCAGTATTTT. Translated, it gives CASSPNGQGTDTQYF. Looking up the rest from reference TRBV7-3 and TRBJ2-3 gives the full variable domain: GAGVSQTPSNKVTEKGKYVELRCDPISGHTALYWYRQSLGQGPEFLIYFQGTGAADDSGLPNDRFFAVRPEGSVSTLKIQRTERGDSAVYLCASSPNGQGTDTQYFGPGTRLTVL.

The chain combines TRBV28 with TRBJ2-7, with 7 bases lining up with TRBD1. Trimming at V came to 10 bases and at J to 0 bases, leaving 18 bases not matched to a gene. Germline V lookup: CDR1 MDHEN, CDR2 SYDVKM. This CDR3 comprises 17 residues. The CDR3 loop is CATETGTAIFRSYEQYF. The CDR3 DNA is TGTGCCACCGAGACCGGGACAGCTATTTTTCGCTCCTACGAGCAGTACTTC.

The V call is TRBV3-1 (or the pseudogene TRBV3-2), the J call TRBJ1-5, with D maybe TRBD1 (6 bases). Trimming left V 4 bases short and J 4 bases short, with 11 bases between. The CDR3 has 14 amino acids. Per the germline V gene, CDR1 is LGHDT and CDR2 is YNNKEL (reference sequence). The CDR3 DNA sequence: TGTGCCAGCAGCCTGTTGACAGGTAATCAGCCCCAGCATTTT. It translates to CASSLLTGNQPQHF.

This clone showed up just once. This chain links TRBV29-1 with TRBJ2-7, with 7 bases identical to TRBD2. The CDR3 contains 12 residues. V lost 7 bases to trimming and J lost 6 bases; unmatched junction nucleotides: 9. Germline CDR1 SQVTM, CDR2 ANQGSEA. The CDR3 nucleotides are TGCAGCGCCAACCGGGAGGTAGGCGAGCAGTACTTC. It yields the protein CSANREVGEQYF.

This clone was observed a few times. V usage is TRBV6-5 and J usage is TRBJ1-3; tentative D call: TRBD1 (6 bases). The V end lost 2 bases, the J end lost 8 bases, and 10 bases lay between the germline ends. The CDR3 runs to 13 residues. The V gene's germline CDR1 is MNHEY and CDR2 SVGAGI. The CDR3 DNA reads TGTGCCAGCAGTTACCCCCAGGGGCACACCATATATTTT. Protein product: CASSYPQGHTIYF.

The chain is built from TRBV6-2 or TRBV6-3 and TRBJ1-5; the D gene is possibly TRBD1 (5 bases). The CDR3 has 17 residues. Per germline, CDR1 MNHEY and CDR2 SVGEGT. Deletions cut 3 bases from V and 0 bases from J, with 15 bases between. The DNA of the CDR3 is TGTGCCAGCAGTTATCCTGACAGCGAGTATAGCAATCAGCCCCAGCATTTT. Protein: CASSYPDSEYSNQPQHF.

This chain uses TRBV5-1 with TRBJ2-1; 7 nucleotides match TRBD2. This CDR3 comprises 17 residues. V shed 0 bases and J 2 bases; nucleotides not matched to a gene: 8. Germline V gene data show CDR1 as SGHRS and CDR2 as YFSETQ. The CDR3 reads CASSLALSGAAYNEQFF. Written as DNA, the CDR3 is TGCGCCAGCAGCTTGGCCCTAAGCGGGGCCGCCTACAATGAGCAGTTCTTC.

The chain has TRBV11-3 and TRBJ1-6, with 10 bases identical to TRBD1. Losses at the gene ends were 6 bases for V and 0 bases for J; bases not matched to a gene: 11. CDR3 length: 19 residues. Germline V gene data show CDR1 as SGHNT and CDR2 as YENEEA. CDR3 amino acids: CASRPGQGPSSSYNSPLHF. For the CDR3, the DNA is TGTGCCAGCAGACCGGGACAGGGGCCTTCGAGCTCCTATAATTCACCCCTCCACTTT.

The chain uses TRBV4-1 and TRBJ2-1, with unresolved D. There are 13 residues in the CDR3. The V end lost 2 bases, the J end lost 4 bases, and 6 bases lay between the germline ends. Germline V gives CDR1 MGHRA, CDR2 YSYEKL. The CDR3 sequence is CASSQTPYNEQFF. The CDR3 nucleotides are TGCGCCAGCAGCCAAACTCCATACAATGAGCAGTTCTTC.

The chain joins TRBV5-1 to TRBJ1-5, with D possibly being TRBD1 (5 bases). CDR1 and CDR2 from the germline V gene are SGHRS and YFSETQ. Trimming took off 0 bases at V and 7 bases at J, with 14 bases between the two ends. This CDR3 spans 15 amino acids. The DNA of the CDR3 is TGCGCCAGCAGCTTGGACCAGGGAAAGGGCCAGCCCCAGCATTTT. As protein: CASSLDQGKGQPQHF.

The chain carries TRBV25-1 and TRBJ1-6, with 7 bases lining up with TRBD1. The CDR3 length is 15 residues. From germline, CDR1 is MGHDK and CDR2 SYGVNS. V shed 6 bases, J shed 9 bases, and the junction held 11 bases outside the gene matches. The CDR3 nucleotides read TGTGCCAGCAGCCAAACAGGGGTTTTAAGTTCACCCCTCCACTTT. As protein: CASSQTGVLSSPLHF.

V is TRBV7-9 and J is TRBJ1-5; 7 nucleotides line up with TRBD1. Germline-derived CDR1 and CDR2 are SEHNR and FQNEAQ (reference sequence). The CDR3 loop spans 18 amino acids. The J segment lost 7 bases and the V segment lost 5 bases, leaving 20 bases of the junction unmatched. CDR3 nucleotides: TGTGCCAGCAGCCACCCCCCACCTCAGGGGGTGACCGGGCAGCCCCAGCATTTT. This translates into CASSHPPPQGVTGQPQHF.

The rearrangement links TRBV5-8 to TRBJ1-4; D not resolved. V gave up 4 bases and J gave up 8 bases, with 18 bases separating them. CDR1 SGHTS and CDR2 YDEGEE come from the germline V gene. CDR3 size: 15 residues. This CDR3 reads CASSRTQWASEKLFF. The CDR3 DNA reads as TGTGCCAGCAGCCGTACTCAATGGGCGTCCGAAAAACTGTTTTTT.

This CDR3 reads CASSVGLIRTGNYNEQFF. CDR3 coding DNA: TGTGCCAGCAGCGTAGGATTGATACGGACAGGGAACTACAATGAGCAGTTCTTC. The chain carries TRBV9 and TRBJ2-1; 8 positions agree with TRBD1. The CDR3 contains 18 residues. Germline CDR1 is SGDLS and CDR2 is YYNGEE. V lost 0 bases, J lost 3 bases, and 11 bases stayed unmatched.

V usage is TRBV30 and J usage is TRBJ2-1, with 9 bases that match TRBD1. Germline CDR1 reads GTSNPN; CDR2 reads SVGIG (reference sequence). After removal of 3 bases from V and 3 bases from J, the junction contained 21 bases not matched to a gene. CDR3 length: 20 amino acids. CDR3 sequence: CAWRSNLRPGQGILYNEQFF. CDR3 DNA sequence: TGTGCCTGGAGATCGAACCTACGCCCGGGACAGGGAATACTCTACAATGAGCAGTTCTTC.